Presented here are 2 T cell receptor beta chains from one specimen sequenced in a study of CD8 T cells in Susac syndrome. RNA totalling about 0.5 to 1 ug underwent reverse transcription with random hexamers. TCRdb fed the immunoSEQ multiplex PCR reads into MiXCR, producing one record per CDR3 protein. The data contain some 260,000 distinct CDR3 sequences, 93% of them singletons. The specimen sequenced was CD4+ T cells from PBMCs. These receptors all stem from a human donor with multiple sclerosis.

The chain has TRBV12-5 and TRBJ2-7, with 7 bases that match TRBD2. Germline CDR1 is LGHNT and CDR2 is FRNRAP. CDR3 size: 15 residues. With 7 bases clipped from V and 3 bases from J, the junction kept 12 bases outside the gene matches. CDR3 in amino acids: CASASQRGSFYEQYF. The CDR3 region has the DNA TGTGCTAGTGCCTCGCAGCGGGGTTCCTTCTACGAGCAGTACTTC.

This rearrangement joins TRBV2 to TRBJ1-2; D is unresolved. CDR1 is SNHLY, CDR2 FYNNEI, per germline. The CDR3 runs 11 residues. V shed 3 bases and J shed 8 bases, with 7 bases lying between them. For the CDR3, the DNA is TGTGCCAGCAGTGAGCCGGCCGGCTACACCTTC. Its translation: CASSEPAGYTF. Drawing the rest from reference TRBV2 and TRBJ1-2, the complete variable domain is EPEVTQTPSHQVTQMGQEVILRCVPISNHLYFYWYRQILGQKVEFLVSFYNNEISEKSEIFDDQFSVERPDGSNFTLKIRSTKLEDSAMYFCASSEPAGYTFGSGTRLTVV.